A single T cell receptor (beta chain) is shown here with its context. In the authors' workflow: Researchers report that nucleated cell counts were estimated from reference gene primer amplification. Produced via immunoSEQ multiplex PCR; TCRdb's table is partial and in-frame only. The DNA was the basis for D and trimming; V, J and clone size are from that table. There are about 42,000 clones in the sample; around 94% occur only once, and 8% to 10% lies in the top ten. The germline gives CDR1 LNHDA, CDR2 SQIVND (reference sequence). CDR3 length equals 16 residues. The trim removed 5 bases at V and 3 bases at J, leaving 13 bases unmatched. This sample was included in a study of blood T cell repertoires in COVID-19. Study overall: Samples of COVID-19 (acute and convalescent) were obtained from the United States, Italy and Spain. From T cells, B-cell-depleted T cells, or PBMCs came the material, which was cDNA or gDNA.

The J gene is TRBJ2-7, the V gene TRBV19, with TRBD1 matching over 7 bases. The sequence derives from a man in his fifties with active COVID-19. Input material: peripheral blood. The CDR3 coding sequence is TGTGCCAGTAGTCCAACTTCGGACAGGAAAAACTACGAGCAGTACTTC. The encoded protein is CASSPTSDRKNYEQYF.